The clone carrying this TCR beta chain was detected only a few times. This specimen belongs to a study of control samples from healthy donors and cancer patients. Generated by immunoSEQ multiplex PCR, the TCRdb table keeps only in-frame clones and is missing some. The sample lists 63,000 or so clones, roughly 87% occurring once. Germline assignment: CDR1 MNHEY and CDR2 SVGAGI. Trimming took 2 bases from V and 7 from J, leaving 17 bases between them. The CDR3 is 15 amino acids. This sequence joins TRBV6-5 and TRBJ1-1, with D possibly matching TRBD1 (5 bases). The sequencing sample was made of PBMCs. This receptor was taken from a man aged 60-69 years with colorectal cancer. CDR3 residues: CASSYLQGGSGEAFF. The CDR3 DNA reads TGTGCCAGCAGTTACCTTCAGGGAGGGAGTGGTGAAGCTTTCTTT.